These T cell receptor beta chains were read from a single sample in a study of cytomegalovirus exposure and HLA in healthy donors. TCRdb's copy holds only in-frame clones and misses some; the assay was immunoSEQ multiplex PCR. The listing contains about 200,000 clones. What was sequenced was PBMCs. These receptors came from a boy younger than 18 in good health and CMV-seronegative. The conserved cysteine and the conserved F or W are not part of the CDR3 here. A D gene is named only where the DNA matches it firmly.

ASSLQQIYEQY	.	TRBV11-2
ASSQLPGPWNEQF	.	TRBV7-2
ATSQRVQLRKPNEKLF	.	TRBV15
ASSAQGYEQY	.	TRBV11-2
ASSPRHSPNYGYT	.	TRBV28
ASSEAGTTSEQY	.	TRBV6-1
ASPRGGYGYT	.	TRBV21-1
ASSEYETSGPPGNEQF	TRBD2	TRBV10-1
ASSGAGEGYNEQF	TRBD2	TRBV5-1
ASSLGGHEQY	.	TRBV7-9
ASSLGTSHTDTQY	TRBD2	TRBV7-3
ASSLRDTGELF	.	TRBV13
ASKPTGQDTEAF	TRBD1	TRBV4-1
ASGTSGDTSQF	TRBD2	TRBV5-1
ASSFQQGAYSNQPQH	TRBD1	TRBV28
ANWPGQSNTEAF	.	TRBV10-3
ASRTGDLNQPQH	.	TRBV28
ASRGQGANYGYT	TRBD1	TRBV6-6
ASSQAPVETQY	.	TRBV4-1
ASSLRVGDSTDTQY	.	TRBV11-2
ASSPRGRSSGPEQF	.	TRBV19
ASSDGTAGTRTYEQY	TRBD2	TRBV10-1
SVGGAGHEETQY	TRBD2	TRBV29-1
ASSLYRAGPADTQY	.	TRBV27
ASTPRDRKETQY	TRBD1	TRBV11-2
ASSFTRDNYEQY	.	TRBV7-2
ASSIDRGNTEAF	TRBD1	TRBV9
ASSLAAAAMNTEAF	.	TRBV7-2
ASSLATQASFF	.	TRBV27
ATSRETSSLYEQY	.	TRBV15
ASSTDMSYGYT	.	TRBV11-2
ATSRVGDRDTDTQY	TRBD1	TRBV15
ASSLASSGTGGKGAF	.	TRBV7-2
ASSQDTLSADSVQPQH	.	TRBV4-3
ASRAGPSNEQF	.	TRBV2
AWSVPGTSGVGETQY	TRBD2	TRBV30
ASSLSGEGTDTQY	TRBD2	TRBV6-4
ASSQLRTGYQSTEAF	.	TRBV4-1
ASSRYDLAERDIQY	TRBD2	TRBV11-3
ASSVDPGRAYEQY	TRBD2	TRBV9
ASSYFGLAGEINEQY	TRBD2	TRBV11-2
ASSPPRDIPPVGGYT	.	TRBV5-1
ASSLDRSALNAF	.	TRBV4-1
ASRRSSYEQY	.	TRBV2
AIGRTGENQPQH	TRBD1	TRBV10-3
ASSLTEGSNYGYT	.	TRBV14
ASSYRGQGQGGYT	TRBD1	TRBV6-5
ASSLRPPPSGPTSGELF	.	TRBV27
ASSFYPGQGLRFDMNTEAF	TRBD1	TRBV7-3
AWSDWTGNTGELF	TRBD1	TRBV30
ASSPQLAGDNEQF	TRBD2	TRBV4-2
ASSPTGTGDGYT	TRBD1	TRBV7-9
ASSVGLADTDTQY	TRBD2	TRBV9
ASSQGPGTGGQTQY	TRBD1	TRBV4-1
ASSQGGGADTQY	.	TRBV4-1
ASSLGRSERELF	.	TRBV5-1
ASSLTRGDEQY	.	TRBV7-3